Following are 30 T cell receptor beta chains from one sample sequenced in a study of T cell responses to AZD1222 COVID-19 vaccine. Sequencing used immunoSEQ multiplex PCR; TCRdb keeps in-frame clones, though not all of them. Among 34,000 or so clones listed, 85% to 90% were seen once. Sequencing was performed on peripheral blood, taken on day 0 of AZD1222 vaccination. The receptors derive from an adult in good health.

The table lists this clone with a few counts. V is TRBV10-1 and J is TRBJ1-1, with 9 bases lining up with TRBD1. V trimming: 4 bases; J trimming: 0 bases; junction bases outside the gene matches: 6. This CDR3 has 16 amino acids. Germline CDR1 reads WNHNN; CDR2 reads SYGVQD (reference sequence). CDR3 sequence reads: CASSGTGVILNTEAFF. Here the CDR3 DNA reads TGCGCCAGCAGTGGGACAGGGGTCATCCTGAACACTGAAGCTTTCTTT.

The CDR3 DNA is TGCGCCAGCAGTGGAGGACAGGGGGAAAGTTCACCCCTCCACTTT. As protein: CASSGGQGESSPLHF. This chain connects TRBV10-1 to TRBJ1-6; 10 bases are shared with TRBD1. Trimming took 4 bases from V and 9 from J; bases not matched to a gene: 6. Per the germline V gene, CDR1 is WNHNN and CDR2 is SYGVQD (reference sequence). The CDR3 sequence is 15 residues long.

J is TRBJ2-7 and V is TRBV7-9; D ambiguous. The CDR3 is made up of 12 amino acids. V gave up 5 bases and J gave up 5 bases, with 10 bases separating them. Per the germline V gene, CDR1 is SEHNR and CDR2 is FQNEAQ (reference sequence). The CDR3 is CASSETVDEQYF. The CDR3 DNA reads as TGTGCCAGCAGCGAAACCGTGGACGAGCAGTACTTC.

The count of this clone is one. This sequence joins TRBV18 and TRBJ2-3, with D perhaps matching TRBD2 (5 bases). Germline lookup yields CDR1 KGHSH and CDR2 LQKENI. The CDR3 is made up of 12 amino acids. V was trimmed by 10 bases and J by 5 bases, leaving 13 bases between them. CDR3 protein: CATRGSEDTQYF. The CDR3 DNA is TGTGCCACCCGCGGGTCGGAAGATACGCAGTATTTT.

V gene TRBV6-2 or TRBV6-3 combines with J gene TRBJ1-5; D perhaps matches TRBD1 (5 bases). The CDR3 length is 14 residues. The germline V gene encodes CDR1 MNHEY and CDR2 SVGEGT. V dropped 6 bases and J dropped 5 bases, with 14 bases sitting between them. The CDR3 DNA follows: TGTGCCAGCAGCCCCACCAGCAGGGATCAGCCCCAGCATTTT. Translation gives CASSPTSRDQPQHF.

The chain couples TRBV10-3 to TRBJ1-1; D unclear. Trimming pared 5 bases from V and 1 base from J, leaving 8 bases between. CDR1 and CDR2 from the germline V gene are ENHRY and SYGVKD. CDR3 size: 13 residues. The DNA of the CDR3 is TGTGCCATCAGTACAGATAGGAACACTGAAGCTTTCTTT. Translated: CAISTDRNTEAFF.

The chain employs TRBV10-3 and TRBJ1-6; 8 nucleotides align to TRBD1. This CDR3 contains 13 residues. Germline V gives CDR1 ENHRY, CDR2 SYGVKD. The V segment lost 6 bases and the J segment 7 bases; nucleotides outside the gene matches: 2. The CDR3 coding sequence is TGTGCCATCAGAGGACAGGGAAATTCACCCCTCCACTTT. The encoded protein is CAIRGQGNSPLHF.

The chain has TRBV19 and TRBJ1-5; D is ambiguous. Trimming removed 3 bases at V and 0 bases at J, with 12 bases between. CDR1 and CDR2 (germline): LNHDA, SQIVND (reference sequence). There are 16 residues in the CDR3. The CDR3 reads CASSMVREYSNQPQHF. CDR3 DNA: TGTGCCAGTAGTATGGTCAGAGAATATAGCAATCAGCCCCAGCATTTT. Filled out from reference TRBV19 and TRBJ1-5, the complete variable domain reads DGGITQSPKYLFRKEGQNVTLSCEQNLNHDAMYWYRQDPGQGLRLIYYSQIVNDFQKGDIAEGYSVSREKKESFPLTVTSAQKNPTAFYLCASSMVREYSNQPQHFGDGTRLSIL.

The chain has TRBV29-1 and TRBJ2-3; TRBD2 is a possible D gene (5 bases). With 2 bases removed from V and 5 bases from J, the gap between germline ends came to 8 bases. CDR1 is SQVTM and CDR2 is ANQGSEA in the germline V gene. The length of the CDR3 is 12 residues. For the CDR3, the DNA is TGCAGCGTTGAACGGGGTGAAGATACGCAGTATTTT. It yields the protein CSVERGEDTQYF.

This chain uses TRBV5-1 with TRBJ2-7, with D uncertain. The CDR3 has 14 amino acids. Trimming removed 0 bases from V and 4 bases from J, with 11 bases in between. Germline V gives CDR1 SGHRS, CDR2 YFSETQ. The CDR3 here is CASSLADPRYEQYF. CDR3 DNA sequence: TGCGCCAGCAGCTTGGCCGACCCACGGTACGAGCAGTACTTC.

The V and J genes are TRBV6-5 and TRBJ2-5; TRBD1 is a possible D gene (5 bases). The CDR3 sequence is 12 residues long. Trimming pared 8 bases from V and 5 bases from J, leaving 12 bases between. CDR1 is MNHEY and CDR2 is SVGAGI in the germline V gene. The CDR3 nucleotides are TGTGCCAGCGCAGACCCAGGGGAGACCCAGTACTTC. This sequence encodes CASADPGETQYF.

This rearrangement joins TRBV10-3 to TRBJ1-5; a weak D match, TRBD1 (5 bases). The CDR3 is 17 residues long. With 3 bases removed from V and 5 bases from J, the gap between germline ends came to 20 bases. Germline-derived CDR1 and CDR2 are ENHRY and SYGVKD. The CDR3 loop is CAISDRRDSGSYQPQHF. The CDR3 DNA sequence: TGTGCCATCAGTGACCGACGGGACTCCGGGAGTTATCAGCCCCAGCATTTT.

The CDR3 coding sequence is TGTGCCAGCAGCCCAGGGGGCTACACCTTC. Amino acids: CASSPGGYTF. The chain joins TRBV3-1 (or the pseudogene TRBV3-2) to TRBJ1-2, with D possibly TRBD1 on 5 matching bases. The CDR3 contains 10 residues. V was cut by 4 bases and J by 8 bases, with 5 bases left in between. Germline lookup yields CDR1 LGHDT and CDR2 YNNKEL (reference sequence).

CDR3 DNA: TGTGCCAGCAGCTTAGCGGTAGGGGGCGCCGCAGATACGCAGTATTTT. Residues: CASSLAVGGAADTQYF. The V gene is TRBV7-9, the J gene TRBJ2-3; 7 bases are a match to TRBD1. The CDR3 length is 16 residues. Germline V gives CDR1 SEHNR, CDR2 FQNEAQ (reference sequence). J gave up 4 bases and V 0 bases, and 7 bases lay outside the gene matches.

V gene TRBV10-3 combines with J gene TRBJ1-2; TRBD1 matches at 7 bases. V shed 2 bases and J 6 bases; nucleotides not matched to a gene: 3. CDR3 length: 13 amino acids. Germline V gene lookup returns CDR1 ENHRY and CDR2 SYGVKD. The CDR3 region has the DNA TGTGCCATCAGTGAGACTCAGGGGGATGGCTACACCTTC. It yields the protein CAISETQGDGYTF.

This chain links TRBV5-6 with TRBJ1-6; D call uncertain. Germline V CDR1 and CDR2: SGHDT, YYEEEE. The CDR3 loop spans 15 amino acids. V was clipped by 1 base and J by 8 bases, with 13 bases between them. In DNA, the CDR3 is TGTGCCAGCAGCTTGCTACAGACGACCTATTCACCCCTCCACTTT. Its translation is CASSLLQTTYSPLHF. The complete variable domain, with remaining parts taken from reference TRBV5-6 and TRBJ1-6, reads DAGVTQSPTHLIKTRGQQVTLRCSPKSGHDTVSWYQQALGQGPQFIFQYYEEEERQRGNFPDRFSGHQFPNYSSELNVNALLLGDSALYLCASSLLQTTYSPLHFGNGTRLTVT.

The rearrangement joins TRBV5-1 to TRBJ2-7; 8 nucleotides align to TRBD1. The CDR3 length is 15 residues. The V gene end was trimmed by 4 bases and the J gene end by 3 bases; junction bases not matched to a gene: 9. Per the germline V gene, CDR1 is SGHRS and CDR2 is YFSETQ. CDR3 bases: TGCGCCAGCAGCGCGGGGACAGGCCCTCGCTACGAGCAGTACTTC. Residues: CASSAGTGPRYEQYF. The full variable domain, its missing parts supplied by reference TRBV5-1 and TRBJ2-7, is KAGVTQTPRYLIKTRGQQVTLSCSPISGHRSVSWYQQTPGQGLQFLFEYFSETQRNKGNFPGRFSGRQFSNSRSEMNVSTLELGDSALYLCASSAGTGPRYEQYFGPGTRLTVT.

This chain links TRBV6-5 with TRBJ2-3; a weak D match, TRBD1 (6 bases). V dropped 8 bases and J dropped 5 bases, with 11 bases sitting between them. Germline lookup yields CDR1 MNHEY and CDR2 SVGAGI. This CDR3 has 12 amino acids. The CDR3 protein is CASARDKDTQYF. DNA of the CDR3: TGTGCCAGCGCAAGGGACAAAGATACGCAGTATTTT.

The chain joins TRBV4-1 to TRBJ2-3; TRBD2 aligns across 13 bases. This CDR3 region has 21 residues. Per the germline V gene, CDR1 is MGHRA and CDR2 is YSYEKL. The trim removed 0 bases at V and 0 bases at J, leaving 12 bases unmatched. CDR3 in amino acids: CASSQEYIQGTSGTSTDTQYF. CDR3 DNA: TGCGCCAGCAGCCAAGAGTATATACAGGGGACTAGCGGGACTAGCACAGATACGCAGTATTTT.

V usage is TRBV28 and J usage is TRBJ1-2; D is perhaps TRBD1 (5 bases). Between the trimmed V and J ends, which lost 3 bases and 5 bases, there was a span of 13 bases. Germline V gene sequence: CDR1 MDHEN, CDR2 SYDVKM. The CDR3 consists of 14 residues. The CDR3 DNA reads as TGTGCCAGCAGTTTTACTTCAGGGCTGTATGGCTACACCTTC. It is translated as CASSFTSGLYGYTF.

The chain couples TRBV5-1 to TRBJ2-7; no clear D. Germline CDR1 and CDR2: SGHRS and YFSETQ. V was trimmed by 1 base and J by 2 bases, leaving 7 bases between them. The CDR3 sequence is 13 residues long. CDR3 bases: TGCGCCAGCAGCTTGAGTATGGCCTACGAGCAGTACTTC. The encoded protein is CASSLSMAYEQYF.

CDR3: CASSSLGQGRDQPQHF. The CDR3 DNA follows: TGTGCCAGCAGTTCTCTCGGACAGGGTCGAGATCAGCCCCAGCATTTT. This rearrangement joins TRBV28 to TRBJ1-5; TRBD1 matches at 8 bases. From germline, CDR1 is MDHEN and CDR2 SYDVKM. The CDR3 runs to 16 residues. V lost 4 bases to trimming and J lost 5 bases; unmatched junction nucleotides: 10.

This sequence joins TRBV7-2 and TRBJ2-3, with D perhaps matching TRBD2 (5 bases). V lost 5 bases and J lost 6, with 18 bases in between. The CDR3 spans 15 residues. Germline V gene lookup returns CDR1 SGHTA and CDR2 FQGNSA. CDR3 DNA: TGTGCCAGCAGCGAAGACTACCATGCAGCGGATACGCAGTATTTT. It is translated as CASSEDYHAADTQYF. Full variable domain (missing parts from reference TRBV7-2 and TRBJ2-3): GAGVSQSPSNKVTEKGKDVELRCDPISGHTALYWYRQSLGQGLEFLIYFQGNSAPDKSGLPSDRFSAERTGGSVSTLTIQRTQQEDSAVYLCASSEDYHAADTQYFGPGTRLTVL.

The rearrangement uses TRBV7-9 and TRBJ1-4; D unresolved. V was clipped by 1 base and J by 4 bases, with 10 bases between them. This CDR3 region has 15 residues. Germline CDR1 is SEHNR and CDR2 is FQNEAQ (reference sequence). DNA of the CDR3: TGTGCCAGCAGCTTAGGAACGGGGAATAATGAAAAACTGTTTTTT. It specifies CASSLGTGNNEKLFF.

The chain is built from TRBV13 and TRBJ1-3; TRBD1 matches at 7 bases. The J segment lost 7 bases and the V segment lost 6 bases, leaving 9 bases of the junction unmatched. This CDR3 is 14 amino acids long. Germline V gene lookup returns CDR1 PRHDT and CDR2 FYEKMQ (reference sequence). The CDR3 nucleotides read TGTGCCAGCAGGCACAGGGGTTTGGGTAACACCATATATTTT. This gives the protein CASRHRGLGNTIYF.

J is TRBJ1-1 and V is TRBV18; 8 bases match TRBD1. The germline V gene encodes CDR1 KGHSH and CDR2 LQKENI. J lost 1 base, V lost 3 bases, and 4 bases had no gene match. The CDR3 length is 15 residues. The DNA for the CDR3 is TGTGCCAGCTCACCCTTTGACAGGGGGAACACTGAAGCTTTCTTT. It encodes CASSPFDRGNTEAFF.

This chain connects TRBV18 to TRBJ2-7, with 7 bases that match TRBD1. The CDR3 is made up of 17 amino acids. Germline CDR1 reads KGHSH; CDR2 reads LQKENI. Trimming cost V 3 bases and J 2 bases; bases outside gene matches: 13. CDR3 DNA: TGTGCCAGCTCACCCTCGACCGGGACAGACGCTGCCTACGAGCAGTACTTC. Its translation: CASSPSTGTDAAYEQYF.

The rearrangement uses TRBV6-4 and TRBJ2-7, with D uncertain. CDR1 is MRHNA, CDR2 SNTAGT, per germline. The germline V and J ends were trimmed by 7 bases and 0 bases, with 7 bases remaining between them. The CDR3 extends over 12 amino acids. The CDR3, as DNA: TGTGCCAGCACGGCCGTCTCCTACGAGCAGTACTTC. The encoded protein is CASTAVSYEQYF.

The chain has TRBV7-6 and TRBJ2-7, with TRBD1 identical over 12 bases. V lost 4 bases, J lost 6 bases, and 7 bases stayed unmatched. This CDR3 comprises 15 residues. Germline CDR1 reads SGHVS; CDR2 reads FNYEAQ. This CDR3 is CASSSTGTGGSEQYF. Here the CDR3 DNA reads TGTGCCAGCAGCTCAACCGGGACAGGGGGCAGCGAGCAGTACTTC.

The V call is TRBV6-4, the J call TRBJ2-3; 11 nucleotides agree with TRBD2. With 4 bases clipped from V and 3 bases from J, the junction kept 9 bases outside the gene matches. CDR3 size: 17 residues. Looked up from germline, CDR1 is MRHNA and CDR2 is SNTAGT. The CDR3 sequence is CASSAVIAGGPTDTQYF. As DNA, the CDR3 is TGTGCCAGCAGTGCAGTAATAGCGGGGGGGCCGACAGATACGCAGTATTTT.